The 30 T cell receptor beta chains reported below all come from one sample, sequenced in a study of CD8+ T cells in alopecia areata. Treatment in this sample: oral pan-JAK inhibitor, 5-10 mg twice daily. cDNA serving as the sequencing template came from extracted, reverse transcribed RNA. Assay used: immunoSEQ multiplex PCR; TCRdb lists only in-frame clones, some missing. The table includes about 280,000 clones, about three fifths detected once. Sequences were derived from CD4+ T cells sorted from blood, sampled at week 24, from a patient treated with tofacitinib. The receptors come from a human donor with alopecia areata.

As DNA, the CDR3 is TGTGCCAGCTCACCACCATTGCGGGGGACCTACAATGAGCAGTTCTTC. Translated: CASSPPLRGTYNEQFF. The chain joins TRBV18 to TRBJ2-1, with 7 bases identical to TRBD2. With 0 bases clipped from V and 2 bases from J, the junction kept 4 bases outside the gene matches. This CDR3 is 16 amino acids long. Germline V gene sequence: CDR1 KGHSH, CDR2 LQKENI.

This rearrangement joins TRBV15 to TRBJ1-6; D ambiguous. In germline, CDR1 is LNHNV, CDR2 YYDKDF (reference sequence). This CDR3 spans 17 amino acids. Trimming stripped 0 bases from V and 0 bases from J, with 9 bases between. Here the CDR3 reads CATSRDGESSYNSPLHF. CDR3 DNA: TGTGCCACCAGCAGAGATGGCGAGAGCTCCTATAATTCACCCCTCCACTTT.

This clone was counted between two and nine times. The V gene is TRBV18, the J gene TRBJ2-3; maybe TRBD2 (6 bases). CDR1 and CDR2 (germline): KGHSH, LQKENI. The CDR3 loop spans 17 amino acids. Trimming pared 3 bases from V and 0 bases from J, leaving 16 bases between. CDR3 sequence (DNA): TGTGCCAGCTCACCCTGGGGTAGCGGTTCTAGCACAGATACGCAGTATTTT. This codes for CASSPWGSGSSTDTQYF. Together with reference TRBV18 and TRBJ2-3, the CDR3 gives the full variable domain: NAGVMQNPRHLVRRRGQEARLRCSPMKGHSHVYWYRQLPEEGLKFMVYLQKENIIDESGMPKERFSAEFPKEGPSILRIQQVVRGDSAAYFCASSPWGSGSSTDTQYFGPGTRLTVL.

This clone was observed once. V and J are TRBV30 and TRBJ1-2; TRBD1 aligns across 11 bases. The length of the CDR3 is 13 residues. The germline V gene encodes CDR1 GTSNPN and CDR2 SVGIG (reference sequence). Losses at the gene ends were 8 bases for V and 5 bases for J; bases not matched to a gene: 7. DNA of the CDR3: TGTGCCGGCAGGACAGGGGGCACTTATGGCTACACCTTC. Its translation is CAGRTGGTYGYTF.

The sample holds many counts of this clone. CDR3 loop: CATRPGDEAFF. CDR3 bases: TGTGCCACCCGGCCTGGGGATGAAGCTTTCTTT. The genes are TRBV19 and TRBJ1-1; D unclear. V gave up 10 bases and J gave up 7 bases, with 13 bases separating them. CDR3 length equals 11 residues. The germline CDR1 and CDR2 sequences are LNHDA and SQIVND (reference sequence).

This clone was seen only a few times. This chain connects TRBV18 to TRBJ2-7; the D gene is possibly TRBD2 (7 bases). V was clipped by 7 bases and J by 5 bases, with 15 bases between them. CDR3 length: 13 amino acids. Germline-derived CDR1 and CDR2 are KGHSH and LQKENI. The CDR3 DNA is TGTGCCAGCTTCAGGGGAGGGGAAGACGAGCAGTACTTC. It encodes CASFRGGEDEQYF.

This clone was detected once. The CDR3: CASSESGRDGIQYF. As DNA, the CDR3 is TGCGCCAGCAGTGAGTCGGGCAGGGACGGCATTCAGTACTTC. The gene calls are TRBV10-2 and TRBJ2-4, with D possibly being TRBD1 or TRBD2 (5 bases each). Trimming took off 0 bases at V and 9 bases at J, with 12 bases between the two ends. The CDR3 contains 14 residues. The germline V gene encodes CDR1 WSHSY and CDR2 SAAADI.

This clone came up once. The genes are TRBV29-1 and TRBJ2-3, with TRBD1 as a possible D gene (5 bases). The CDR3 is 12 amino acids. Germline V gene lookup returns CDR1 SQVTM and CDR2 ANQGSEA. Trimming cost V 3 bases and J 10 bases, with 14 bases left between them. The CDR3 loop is CSVDRDANAQYF. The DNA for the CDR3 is TGCAGCGTTGACAGGGATGCGAATGCGCAGTATTTT.

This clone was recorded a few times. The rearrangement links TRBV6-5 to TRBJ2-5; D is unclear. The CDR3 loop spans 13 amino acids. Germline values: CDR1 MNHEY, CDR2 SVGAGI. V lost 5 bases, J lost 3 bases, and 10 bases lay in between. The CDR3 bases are TGTGCCAGCAGTCGCAAGGAAAAAGAGACCCAGTACTTC. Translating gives CASSRKEKETQYF.

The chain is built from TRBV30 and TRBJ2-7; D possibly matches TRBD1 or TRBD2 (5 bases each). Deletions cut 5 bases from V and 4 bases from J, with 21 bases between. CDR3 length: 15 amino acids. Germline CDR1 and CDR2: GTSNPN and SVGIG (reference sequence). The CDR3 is CAWYIWDPKFYEQYF. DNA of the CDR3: TGTGCCTGGTACATTTGGGACCCTAAGTTTTACGAGCAGTACTTC.

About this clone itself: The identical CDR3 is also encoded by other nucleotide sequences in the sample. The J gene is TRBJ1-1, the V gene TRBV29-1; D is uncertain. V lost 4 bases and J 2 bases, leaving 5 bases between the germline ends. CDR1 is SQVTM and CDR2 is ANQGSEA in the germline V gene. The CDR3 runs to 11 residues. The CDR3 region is CSVGTNTEAFF. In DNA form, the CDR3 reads TGCAGCGTTGGGACCAACACTGAAGCTTTCTTT.

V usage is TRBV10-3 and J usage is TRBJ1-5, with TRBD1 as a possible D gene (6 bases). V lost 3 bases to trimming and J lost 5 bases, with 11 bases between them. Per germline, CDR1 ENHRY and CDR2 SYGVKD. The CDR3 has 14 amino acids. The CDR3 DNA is TGTGCCATCAGTGACGACAGGCCCCATCAGCCCCAGCATTTT. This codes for CAISDDRPHQPQHF.

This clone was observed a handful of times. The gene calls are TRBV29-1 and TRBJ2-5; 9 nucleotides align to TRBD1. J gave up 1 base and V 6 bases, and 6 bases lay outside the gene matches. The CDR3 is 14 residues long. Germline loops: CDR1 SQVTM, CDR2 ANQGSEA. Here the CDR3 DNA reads TGCAGCGTCGCTGGACAGGGGTTCCAAGAGACCCAGTACTTC. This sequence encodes CSVAGQGFQETQYF.

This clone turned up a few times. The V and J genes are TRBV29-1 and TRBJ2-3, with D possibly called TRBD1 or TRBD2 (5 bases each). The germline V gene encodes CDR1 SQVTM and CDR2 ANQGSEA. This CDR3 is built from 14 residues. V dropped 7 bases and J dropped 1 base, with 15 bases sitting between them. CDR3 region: CSGNPRDGTDTQYF. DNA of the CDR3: TGCAGCGGTAATCCCCGGGACGGCACAGATACGCAGTATTTT.

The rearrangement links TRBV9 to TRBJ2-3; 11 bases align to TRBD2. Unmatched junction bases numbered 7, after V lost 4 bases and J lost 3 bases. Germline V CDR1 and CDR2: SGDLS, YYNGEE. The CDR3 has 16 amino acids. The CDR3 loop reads CASSIISGGATDTQYF. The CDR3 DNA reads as TGTGCCAGCAGCATTATTAGCGGGGGGGCGACAGATACGCAGTATTTT.

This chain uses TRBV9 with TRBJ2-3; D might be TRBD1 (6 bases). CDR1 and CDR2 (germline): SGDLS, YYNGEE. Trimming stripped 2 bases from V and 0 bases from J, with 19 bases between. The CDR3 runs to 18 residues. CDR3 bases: TGTGCCAGCAGCGTTGCCCCAAGTCGTAGGGGGAGCACAGATACGCAGTATTTT. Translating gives CASSVAPSRRGSTDTQYF.

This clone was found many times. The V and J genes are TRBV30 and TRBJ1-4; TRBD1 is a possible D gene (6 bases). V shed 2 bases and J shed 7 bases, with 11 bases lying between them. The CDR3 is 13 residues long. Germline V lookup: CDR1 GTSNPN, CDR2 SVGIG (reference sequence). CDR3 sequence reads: CAWSLGGGEKLFF. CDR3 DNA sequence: TGTGCCTGGAGTTTGGGGGGCGGTGAAAAACTGTTTTTT.

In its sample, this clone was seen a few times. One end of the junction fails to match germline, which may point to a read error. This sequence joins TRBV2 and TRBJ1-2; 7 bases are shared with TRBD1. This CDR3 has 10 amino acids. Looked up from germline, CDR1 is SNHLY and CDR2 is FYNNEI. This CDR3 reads CASQRGQSRF. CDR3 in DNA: TGTGCCTCCCAAAGGGGGCAGAGCCGCTTC. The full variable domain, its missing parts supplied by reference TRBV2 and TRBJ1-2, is EPEVTQTPSHQVTQMGQEVILRCVPISNHLYFYWYRQILGQKVEFLVSFYNNEISEKSEIFDDQFSVERPDGSNFTLKIRSTKLEDSAMYFCASQRGQSRFGSGTRLTVV.

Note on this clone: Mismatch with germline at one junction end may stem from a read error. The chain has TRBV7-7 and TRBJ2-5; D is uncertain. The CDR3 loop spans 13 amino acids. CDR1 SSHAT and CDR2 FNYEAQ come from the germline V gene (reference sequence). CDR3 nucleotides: TGTGCTAGCAGCTTATGGGATTTGGAGACCCAGTACTTC. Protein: CASSLWDLETQYF.

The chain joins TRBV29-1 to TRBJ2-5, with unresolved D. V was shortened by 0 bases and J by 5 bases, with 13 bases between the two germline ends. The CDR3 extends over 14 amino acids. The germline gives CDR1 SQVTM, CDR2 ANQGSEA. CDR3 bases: TGCAGCGTTGAAGATTCGGTGCGTCAGGAGACCCAGTACTTC. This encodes CSVEDSVRQETQYF.

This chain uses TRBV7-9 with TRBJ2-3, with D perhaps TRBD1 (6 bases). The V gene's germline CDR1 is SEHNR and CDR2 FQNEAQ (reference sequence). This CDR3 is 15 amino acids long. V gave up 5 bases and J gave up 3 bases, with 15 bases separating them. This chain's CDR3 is CASSEATGRTDTQYF. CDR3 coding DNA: TGTGCCAGCAGCGAAGCCACAGGGAGAACAGATACGCAGTATTTT.

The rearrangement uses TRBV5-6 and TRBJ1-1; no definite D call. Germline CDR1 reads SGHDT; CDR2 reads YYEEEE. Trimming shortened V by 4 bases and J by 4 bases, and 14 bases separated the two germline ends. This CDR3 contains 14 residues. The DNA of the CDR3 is TGTGCCAGCAGCCCAACCGGGGTGTCCACTGAAGCTTTCTTT. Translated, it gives CASSPTGVSTEAFF. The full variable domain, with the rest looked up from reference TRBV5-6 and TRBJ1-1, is DAGVTQSPTHLIKTRGQQVTLRCSPKSGHDTVSWYQQALGQGPQFIFQYYEEEERQRGNFPDRFSGHQFPNYSSELNVNALLLGDSALYLCASSPTGVSTEAFFGQGTRLTVV.

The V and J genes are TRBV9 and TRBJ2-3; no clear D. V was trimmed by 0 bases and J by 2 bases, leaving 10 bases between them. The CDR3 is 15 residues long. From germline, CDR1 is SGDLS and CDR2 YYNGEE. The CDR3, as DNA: TGTGCCAGCAGCGTAGGGCCAGGAGACACAGATACGCAGTATTTT. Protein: CASSVGPGDTDTQYF. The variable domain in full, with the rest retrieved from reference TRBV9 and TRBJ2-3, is DSGVTQTPKHLITATGQRVTLRCSPRSGDLSVYWYQQSLDQGLQFLIQYYNGEERAKGNILERFSAQQFPDLHSELNLSSLELGDSALYFCASSVGPGDTDTQYFGPGTRLTVL.

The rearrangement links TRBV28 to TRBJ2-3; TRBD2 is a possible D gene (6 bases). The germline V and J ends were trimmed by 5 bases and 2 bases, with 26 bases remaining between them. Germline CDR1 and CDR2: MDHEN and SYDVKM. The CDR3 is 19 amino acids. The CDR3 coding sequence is TGTGCCAGCAGTGGGACTTCCCTCATCCGGGACCATCTCACAGATACGCAGTATTTT. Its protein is CASSGTSLIRDHLTDTQYF.

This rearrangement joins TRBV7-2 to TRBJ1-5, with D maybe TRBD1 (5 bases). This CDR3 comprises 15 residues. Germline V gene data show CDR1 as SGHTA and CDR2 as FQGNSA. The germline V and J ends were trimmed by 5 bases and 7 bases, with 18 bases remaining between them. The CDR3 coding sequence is TGTGCCAGCAGCGCGTCCCAGGGACTTAGGCAGCCCCAGCATTTT. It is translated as CASSASQGLRQPQHF.

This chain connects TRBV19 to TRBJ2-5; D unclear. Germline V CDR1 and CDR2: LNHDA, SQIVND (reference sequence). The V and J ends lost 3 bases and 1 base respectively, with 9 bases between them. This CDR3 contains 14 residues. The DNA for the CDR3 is TGTGCCAGTAGTATGGCAGGCGGCCAAGAGACCCAGTACTTC. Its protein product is CASSMAGGQETQYF.

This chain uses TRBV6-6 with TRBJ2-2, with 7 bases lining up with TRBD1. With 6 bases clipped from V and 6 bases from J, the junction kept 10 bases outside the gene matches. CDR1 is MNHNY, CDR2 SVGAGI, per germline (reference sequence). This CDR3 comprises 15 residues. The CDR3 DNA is TGTGCCAGCAGCCCAGGGGGAGCGCCGCCCGGGGAGCTGTTTTTT. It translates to CASSPGGAPPGELFF.

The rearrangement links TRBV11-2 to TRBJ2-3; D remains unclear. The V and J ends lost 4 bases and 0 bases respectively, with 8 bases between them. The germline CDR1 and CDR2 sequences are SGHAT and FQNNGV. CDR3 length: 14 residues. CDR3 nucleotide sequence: TGTGCCAGCAGCTCGCCTGGGAGCACAGATACGCAGTATTTT. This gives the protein CASSSPGSTDTQYF.

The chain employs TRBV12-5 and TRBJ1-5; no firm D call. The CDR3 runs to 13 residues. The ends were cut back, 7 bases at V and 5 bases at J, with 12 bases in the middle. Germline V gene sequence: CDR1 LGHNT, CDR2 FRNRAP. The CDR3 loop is CASAPQGDQPQHF. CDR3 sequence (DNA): TGTGCTAGTGCCCCTCAAGGAGATCAGCCCCAGCATTTT.

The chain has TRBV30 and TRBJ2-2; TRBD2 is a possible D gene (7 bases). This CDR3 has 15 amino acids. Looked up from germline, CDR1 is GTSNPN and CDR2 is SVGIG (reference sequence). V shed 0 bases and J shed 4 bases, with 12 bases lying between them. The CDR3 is CAWSVWRGRTGELFF. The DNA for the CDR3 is TGTGCCTGGAGTGTTTGGCGGGGGCGCACCGGGGAGCTGTTTTTT.